These 30 T cell receptor beta chains originate from one sample sequenced in a study of blood T cell repertoires in COVID-19 (TCRdb year 2020). Preparation of the library involved the immunoSEQ multiplex PCR assay. Here the immuneACCESS table is served through TCRdb, limited to in-frame sequences with V and J called. Missing clones are a known gap in these copies; in checked studies unresolved V genes cover under half, and the rest lacks a known reason. The sample table shows around 110,000 clones, and about three quarters are seen once. The top ten clones comprise 6.2% of the sample. The source material was peripheral blood. The receptors were sampled from an elderly man with COVID-19, enrolled during active disease.

The rearrangement uses TRBV7-9 and TRBJ2-5; 11 bases match TRBD2. V shed 3 bases, J shed 1 base, and the junction held 1 base outside the gene matches. This CDR3 is 15 amino acids long. Per the germline V gene, CDR1 is SEHNR and CDR2 is FQNEAQ (reference sequence). The chain's CDR3 is CASSLTSGTQETQYF. CDR3 DNA sequence: TGTGCCAGCAGCTTGACTAGCGGGACCCAAGAGACCCAGTACTTC.

The V call is TRBV23-1, the J call TRBJ1-2; no reliable D call. TRBV23-1 is filed as an ORF, its function uncertain. This CDR3 is 14 amino acids long. The V end was cut by 7 bases, the J end by 2 bases, with 14 bases between. The CDR3 loop is CASTPTEGNYGYTF. The CDR3 DNA follows: TGCGCCAGCACCCCTACTGAGGGCAACTATGGCTACACCTTC.

The chain is built from TRBV29-1 and TRBJ1-2; 12 positions match TRBD1. Germline V gene lookup returns CDR1 SQVTM and CDR2 ANQGSEA. V was clipped by 4 bases and J by 8 bases; unmatched bases: 8. CDR3 length equals 14 residues. CDR3 coding DNA: TGCAGCGTTGGGGAGGGACAGGGGGCTTCCGGCTACACCTTC. Protein product: CSVGEGQGASGYTF.

The chain's CDR3 is CASSKAQTGLGSYTF. The CDR3 DNA reads TGTGCCAGCAGCAAAGCGCAGACAGGGCTCGGGAGCTACACCTTC. The chain recombines TRBV21-1 with TRBJ1-2; the table gives TRBD1 as D, unverified against the DNA. TRBV21-1 is shown as a pseudogene. The CDR3 loop spans 15 amino acids.

The chain couples TRBV18 to TRBJ2-3; a weak D match, TRBD2 (6 bases). CDR1 and CDR2 (germline): KGHSH, LQKENI. V lost 1 base and J 1 base, leaving 15 bases between the germline ends. The CDR3 has 17 amino acids. The CDR3 spells CASSPLIGRGRTDTQYF. The CDR3 DNA reads as TGTGCCAGCTCACCACTGATCGGGCGGGGACGCACAGATACGCAGTATTTT.

The genes are TRBV27 and TRBJ2-7, with 9 bases fitting TRBD1. Germline CDR1 MNHEY, CDR2 SMNVEV (reference sequence). The junction had 9 bases not matched to a gene; V was cut back by 3 bases and J by 6 bases. This CDR3 is built from 15 residues. DNA of the CDR3: TGTGCCAGCAGTTTTTCCGGGACAGGGTCAAGCGAGCAGTACTTC. Its protein product is CASSFSGTGSSEQYF.

This clone has a single count. One junction end disagrees with the germline gene, perhaps due to a read error. The chain recombines TRBV5-5 with TRBJ2-3; 10 bases match TRBD2. The germline gives CDR1 SGHKS, CDR2 YYEKEE (reference sequence). The CDR3 runs 16 residues. CDR3: CVSSLGTSGNTDTQYF. The CDR3 region has the DNA TGTGTCAGCAGCTTGGGTACTAGCGGGAATACAGATACGCAGTATTTT.

On this clone itself: One end of the junction varies from germline; a read error may be responsible. V usage is TRBV7-7 and J usage is TRBJ2-5; tentative D call: TRBD1 (5 bases). The CDR3 has 16 amino acids. In germline, CDR1 is SSHAT, CDR2 FNYEAQ (reference sequence). CDR3 in amino acids: CASSLGAGLYQETQYF. CDR3 DNA: TGTGCTAGCAGCTTAGGTGCAGGGCTGTACCAAGAGACCCAGTACTTC.

This clone was detected once. The chain couples TRBV12-3 or TRBV12-4 to TRBJ2-5, with TRBD2 identical over 7 bases. The CDR3 has 12 amino acids. Losses at the gene ends were 5 bases for V and 6 bases for J; bases not matched to a gene: 3. CDR3 protein: CASSMGGQTQYF. As DNA, the CDR3 is TGTGCCAGCAGTATGGGAGGGCAGACCCAGTACTTC.

The chain couples TRBV5-4 to TRBJ1-3; 9 bases fit TRBD1. The CDR3 sequence is 13 residues long. In germline, CDR1 is SGHNT, CDR2 YYREEE (reference sequence). Germline trimming cut 9 bases from V and 1 base from J; bases unmatched to any gene: 2. CDR3 sequence reads: CATGQGSGNTIYF. The CDR3 DNA follows: TGTGCCACAGGACAGGGGTCTGGAAACACCATATATTTT.

This chain uses TRBV19 with TRBJ1-1; D is unclear. The ends were cut back, 0 bases at V and 1 base at J, with 6 bases in the middle. This CDR3 has 14 residues. The germline CDR1 and CDR2 sequences are LNHDA and SQIVND (reference sequence). The CDR3 DNA is TGTGCCAGTAGTATAGATCTCCGGAACACTGAAGCTTTCTTT. This translates into CASSIDLRNTEAFF.

This sequence joins TRBV3-1 (or the pseudogene TRBV3-2) and TRBJ2-2; 8 positions agree with TRBD1. J was trimmed by 2 bases and V by 1 base; bases with no gene match: 6. Germline V lookup: CDR1 LGHDT, CDR2 YNNKEL (reference sequence). This CDR3 has 17 amino acids. The CDR3 DNA reads TGTGCCAGCAGCCAAGTCGCACAGGGGGTAAACACCGGGGAGCTGTTTTTT. Translation gives CASSQVAQGVNTGELFF.

This clone was counted a few times. The V and J genes are TRBV28 and TRBJ1-5; 8 bases are shared with TRBD1. The CDR3 spans 14 residues. J gave up 7 bases and V 1 base, and 3 bases lay outside the gene matches. The germline V gene encodes CDR1 MDHEN and CDR2 SYDVKM. CDR3 bases: TGTGCCAGCAGTTTATCCTCAGGGGGCCAGCCCCAGCATTTT. Translated, it gives CASSLSSGGQPQHF. Looking up the rest from reference TRBV28 and TRBJ1-5 gives the full variable domain: DVKVTQSSRYLVKRTGEKVFLECVQDMDHENMFWYRQDPGLGLRLIYFSYDVKMKEKGDIPEGYSVSREKKERFSLILESASTNQTSMYLCASSLSSGGQPQHFGDGTRLSIL.

The rearrangement uses TRBV10-2 and TRBJ2-5; 7 nucleotides agree with TRBD1. V shed 8 bases, J shed 1 base, and the junction held 4 bases outside the gene matches. Germline lookup yields CDR1 WSHSY and CDR2 SAAADI. The CDR3 covers 13 residues. The CDR3 protein is CASQGQAQETQYF. CDR3 in DNA: TGCGCCAGCCAAGGACAGGCCCAAGAGACCCAGTACTTC.

This clone was found once. J is TRBJ2-1 and V is TRBV5-6, with 8 bases identical to TRBD1. Per germline, CDR1 SGHDT and CDR2 YYEEEE. The CDR3 is 15 residues long. The V gene end was trimmed by 4 bases and the J gene end by 2 bases; junction bases not matched to a gene: 5. The CDR3 protein is CASSPDRGPYNEQFF. CDR3 nucleotide sequence: TGTGCCAGCAGCCCCGACAGGGGACCCTACAATGAGCAGTTCTTC.

The chain joins TRBV15 to TRBJ2-3, with TRBD2 matching 13 bases. The CDR3 covers 17 residues. The V and J ends lost 3 bases and 3 bases, in that order; junction bases with no gene match: 6. The V gene's germline CDR1 is LNHNV and CDR2 YYDKDF (reference sequence). The CDR3 nucleotides are TGTGCCACCAGCAGCAGTGGACTAGCGGGAGTAACAGATACGCAGTATTTT. As protein: CATSSSGLAGVTDTQYF.

The chain joins TRBV5-5 to TRBJ1-2, with no clear D. Germline V gene lookup returns CDR1 SGHKS and CDR2 YYEKEE (reference sequence). This CDR3 comprises 13 residues. V was pared by 2 bases and J by 4 bases, with 9 bases between. The CDR3 loop is CASSLSGLYGYTF. The CDR3 nucleotides are TGTGCCAGCAGCTTATCCGGTCTCTATGGCTACACCTTC. Full variable domain (remainder filled in from reference TRBV5-5 and TRBJ1-2): DAGVTQSPTHLIKTRGQQVTLRCSPISGHKSVSWYQQVLGQGPQFIFQYYEKEERGRGNFPDRFSARQFPNYSSELNVNALLLGDSALYLCASSLSGLYGYTFGSGTRLTVV.

This clone was seen a single time. The chain couples TRBV27 to TRBJ1-4; 9 bases are a match to TRBD1. The CDR3 extends over 15 amino acids. The V and J ends lost 5 bases and 5 bases, in that order; junction bases with no gene match: 6. Germline CDR1 is MNHEY and CDR2 is SMNVEV (reference sequence). The CDR3 DNA is TGTGCCAGCAGTCCGACTGGGACAGGGAATGAAAAACTGTTTTTT. Translating gives CASSPTGTGNEKLFF.

The rearrangement links TRBV5-1 to TRBJ2-3; 10 bases map to TRBD2. The CDR3 runs to 16 residues. Trimming at V came to 0 bases and at J to 1 base, leaving 2 bases not matched to a gene. Germline values: CDR1 SGHRS, CDR2 YFSETQ. The CDR3 spells CASSLVLAGGTDTQYF. The CDR3 DNA sequence: TGCGCCAGCAGCTTGGTGCTAGCGGGAGGCACAGATACGCAGTATTTT. The complete variable domain, with remaining parts taken from reference TRBV5-1 and TRBJ2-3, reads KAGVTQTPRYLIKTRGQQVTLSCSPISGHRSVSWYQQTPGQGLQFLFEYFSETQRNKGNFPGRFSGRQFSNSRSEMNVSTLELGDSALYLCASSLVLAGGTDTQYFGPGTRLTVL.

The chain employs TRBV6-5 and TRBJ1-1, with D possibly matching TRBD1 (5 bases). This CDR3 is 16 amino acids long. Germline V lookup: CDR1 MNHEY, CDR2 SVGAGI. Deletions cut 2 bases from V and 0 bases from J, with 13 bases between. Here the CDR3 reads CASSYNPGRVNTEAFF. CDR3 bases: TGTGCCAGCAGTTACAATCCTGGCAGGGTGAACACTGAAGCTTTCTTT.

The V gene is TRBV6-1, the J gene TRBJ1-3; 8 bases match TRBD1. This CDR3 has 16 residues. Looked up from germline, CDR1 is MNHNS and CDR2 is SASEGT. With 0 bases clipped from V and 4 bases from J, the junction kept 5 bases outside the gene matches. The CDR3 loop reads CASSEAWQGAGNTIYF. CDR3 in DNA: TGTGCCAGCAGTGAAGCGTGGCAGGGGGCAGGAAACACCATATATTTT.

The chain joins TRBV7-2 to TRBJ2-5; maybe TRBD2 (5 bases). Deletions cut 1 base from V and 5 bases from J, with 11 bases between. Germline CDR1 reads SGHTA; CDR2 reads FQGNSA. CDR3 length equals 14 residues. The CDR3 protein is CASSLVPGWETQYF. CDR3 DNA sequence: TGTGCCAGCAGCTTAGTTCCGGGGTGGGAGACCCAGTACTTC.

The DNA for the CDR3 is TGTGCCAGCAGCTTAACAGGGGAGAATTCACCCCTCCACTTT. Its protein is CASSLTGENSPLHF. V and J are TRBV28 and TRBJ1-6, with 7 bases identical to TRBD1. Germline assignment: CDR1 MDHEN and CDR2 SYDVKM. Losses at the gene ends were 6 bases for V and 7 bases for J; bases not matched to a gene: 6. This CDR3 spans 14 amino acids. The full variable domain, rest sourced from reference TRBV28 and TRBJ1-6, is DVKVTQSSRYLVKRTGEKVFLECVQDMDHENMFWYRQDPGLGLRLIYFSYDVKMKEKGDIPEGYSVSREKKERFSLILESASTNQTSMYLCASSLTGENSPLHFGNGTRLTVT.

This clone came up a few times. In DNA form, the CDR3 reads TGCAGCGTTGAAGACCCAGCGGGAGAAGGATTGGAGACCCAGTACTTC. The encoded protein is CSVEDPAGEGLETQYF. This chain joins TRBV29-1 and TRBJ2-5, with TRBD2 matching over 8 bases. The CDR3 runs to 16 residues. Germline V gene sequence: CDR1 SQVTM, CDR2 ANQGSEA. The V gene end was trimmed by 0 bases and the J gene end by 5 bases; junction bases not matched to a gene: 11.

V and J are TRBV9 and TRBJ2-7; 9 bases are shared with TRBD1. There are 14 residues in the CDR3. V was pared by 9 bases and J by 4 bases, with 11 bases of the junction left unmatched. Germline loops: CDR1 SGDLS, CDR2 YYNGEE. This chain's CDR3 is CAKRQQGATYEQYF. The CDR3 DNA reads TGTGCCAAGAGGCAACAGGGGGCTACATACGAGCAGTACTTC.

The rearrangement joins TRBV11-2 to TRBJ2-1, with TRBD2 identical over 8 bases. This CDR3 contains 16 residues. The trim removed 0 bases at V and 4 bases at J, leaving 5 bases unmatched. The germline gives CDR1 SGHAT, CDR2 FQNNGV. In DNA form, the CDR3 reads TGTGCCAGCAGCTTAGAAGCGGGAGAGGGGTACAATGAGCAGTTCTTC. It codes for CASSLEAGEGYNEQFF.

The chain joins TRBV27 to TRBJ2-1, with 13 bases matching TRBD2. The V segment lost 1 base and the J segment 10 bases; nucleotides outside the gene matches: 4. Germline V CDR1 and CDR2: MNHEY, SMNVEV (reference sequence). The CDR3 has 15 residues. The CDR3 is CASSLWTSGSGEQFF. CDR3 DNA: TGTGCCAGCAGTTTATGGACTAGCGGGAGTGGGGAGCAGTTCTTC.

This chain uses TRBV19 with TRBJ1-1; TRBD1 aligns across 10 bases. This CDR3 has 14 amino acids. V lost 6 bases and J lost 1; bases outside the gene matches: 2. Germline lookup yields CDR1 LNHDA and CDR2 SQIVND (reference sequence). The CDR3 DNA sequence: TGTGCCAGTAGCCGGGACAGGGGGAACACTGAAGCTTTCTTT. Translation: CASSRDRGNTEAFF.

This clone was picked up a small number of times. This chain connects TRBV12-2 to TRBJ1-4. TRBV12-2 is a documented pseudogene. This CDR3 spans 19 amino acids. CDR3 loop: CASRPRPGGALAPNEKLFF. CDR3 bases: TGTGCAAGTCGCCCGCGGCCTGGGGGGGCCCTCGCCCCAAATGAAAAACTGTTTTTT.

The chain joins TRBV10-3 to TRBJ2-6; D is unresolved. This CDR3 has 16 amino acids. CDR1 ENHRY and CDR2 SYGVKD come from the germline V gene. The V gene lost 0 bases and the J gene lost 0 bases, with 6 bases spanning the gap. CDR3 in DNA: TGTGCCATCAGTGAGTCACTCACCTCTGGGGCCAACGTCCTGACTTTC. It codes for CAISESLTSGANVLTF.